These 30 T cell receptor beta chains came from one sample sequenced in a study of cytomegalovirus exposure and HLA in healthy donors. The method was immunoSEQ multiplex PCR; TCRdb's version includes in-frame clones alone and lacks a portion of them. The data contain more than 200,000 clones, about 92% of them singletons. Sequenced input: PBMCs. The receptor set was obtained from a woman in her 30s in good health and CMV-seronegative.

V is TRBV2 and J is TRBJ2-5; 8 nucleotides align to TRBD2. Trimming at V came to 10 bases and at J to 4 bases, leaving 8 bases not matched to a gene. The CDR3 has 13 residues. Germline lookup yields CDR1 SNHLY and CDR2 FYNNEI. CDR3 sequence: CATGLVGTETQYF. DNA for the CDR3: TGTGCCACGGGACTAGTGGGAACAGAGACCCAGTACTTC.

J is TRBJ1-1 and V is TRBV4-1, with D unclear. Trimming took 1 base from V and 0 from J, leaving 3 bases between them. The germline gives CDR1 MGHRA, CDR2 YSYEKL. The CDR3 has 13 residues. This chain's CDR3 is CASSQVMNTEAFF. The CDR3 region has the DNA TGCGCCAGCAGCCAAGTAATGAACACTGAAGCTTTCTTT.

The genes are TRBV19 and TRBJ1-5; D perhaps matches TRBD1 (5 bases). This CDR3 contains 15 residues. V was cut by 4 bases and J by 1 base, with 11 bases left in between. Germline assignment: CDR1 LNHDA and CDR2 SQIVND (reference sequence). Here the CDR3 reads CASSTPDRSNQPQHF. As DNA, the CDR3 is TGTGCCAGTAGTACCCCCGACAGAAGCAATCAGCCCCAGCATTTT.

The rearrangement uses TRBV27 and TRBJ2-7, with unresolved D. In germline, CDR1 is MNHEY, CDR2 SMNVEV (reference sequence). The CDR3 contains 14 residues. The V end lost 2 bases, the J end lost 5 bases, and 13 bases lay between the germline ends. The CDR3 bases are TGTGCCAGCAGTTTAATTCCGCCATGGGACGAGCAGTACTTC. As protein: CASSLIPPWDEQYF.

The V gene is TRBV7-3, the J gene TRBJ1-4, with 10 bases aligning to TRBD1. This CDR3 is 13 amino acids long. The V and J ends lost 5 bases and 8 bases, in that order; junction bases with no gene match: 2. The germline V gene encodes CDR1 SGHTA and CDR2 FQGTGA. CDR3: CASSRDRGEKLFF. In DNA form, the CDR3 reads TGTGCCAGCAGCCGGGACAGGGGCGAAAAACTGTTTTTT.

The rearrangement links TRBV9 to TRBJ1-1; D may be TRBD1 (6 bases). The CDR3 loop spans 14 amino acids. Germline V gives CDR1 SGDLS, CDR2 YYNGEE. Trimming left V 4 bases short and J 4 bases short, with 14 bases between. CDR3 protein: CASSPLQGGTEAFF. CDR3 bases: TGTGCCAGCAGCCCACTACAGGGAGGCACTGAAGCTTTCTTT.

The V and J genes are TRBV6-5 and TRBJ1-4; no definite D call. The germline V gene encodes CDR1 MNHEY and CDR2 SVGAGI. This CDR3 comprises 13 residues. V was trimmed by 7 bases and J by 4 bases, leaving 10 bases between them. Written as DNA, the CDR3 is TGTGCCAGCAAGCCAGGAAATAATGAAAAACTGTTTTTT. This gives the protein CASKPGNNEKLFF.

The J gene is TRBJ1-5, the V gene TRBV28; perhaps TRBD1 as D (6 bases). With 7 bases removed from V and 6 bases from J, the gap between germline ends came to 22 bases. From germline, CDR1 is MDHEN and CDR2 SYDVKM. The CDR3 loop spans 16 amino acids. The CDR3 is CASTLRGGRAGQPQHF. The CDR3 DNA sequence: TGTGCCAGCACCCTCCGGGGGGGCAGGGCCGGTCAGCCCCAGCATTTT.

V and J are TRBV6-5 and TRBJ1-5; no clear D gene. The CDR3 is 13 amino acids. Germline V gene data show CDR1 as MNHEY and CDR2 as SVGAGI. Trimming took off 8 bases at V and 3 bases at J, with 11 bases between the two ends. The CDR3 DNA is TGTGCCAGCCGGAACGGTGCCAATCAGCCCCAGCATTTT. This gives the protein CASRNGANQPQHF.

This chain connects TRBV2 to TRBJ2-3, with TRBD2 matching over 7 bases. V trimming: 8 bases; J trimming: 0 bases; junction bases outside the gene matches: 5. CDR1 is SNHLY, CDR2 FYNNEI, per germline. This CDR3 contains 14 residues. CDR3 nucleotides: TGTGCCAGCTCTCGACTAGCTAGCACAGATACGCAGTATTTT. This encodes CASSRLASTDTQYF.

CDR3: CASSQVSSGYYGYTF. CDR3 nucleotides: TGTGCCAGCAGCCAAGTTTCATCCGGGTACTATGGCTACACCTTC. The chain links TRBV14 to TRBJ1-2; no clear D gene. The CDR3 contains 15 residues. Trimming took off 1 base at V and 3 bases at J, with 12 bases between the two ends. Germline V lookup: CDR1 SGHDN, CDR2 FVKESK.

V and J are TRBV5-1 and TRBJ2-6; D tentatively fits TRBD1 or TRBD2 (6 bases each). V was trimmed by 4 bases and J by 0 bases, leaving 11 bases between them. This CDR3 region has 16 residues. The germline gives CDR1 SGHRS, CDR2 YFSETQ. The CDR3 reads CASSAGHPSGANVLTF. The CDR3 DNA sequence: TGCGCCAGCAGCGCGGGACACCCCTCTGGGGCCAACGTCCTGACTTTC.

The chain employs TRBV27 and TRBJ2-1; 7 nucleotides line up with TRBD1. CDR3 size: 13 residues. V lost 7 bases and J lost 1; bases outside the gene matches: 1. Germline values: CDR1 MNHEY, CDR2 SMNVEV (reference sequence). CDR3 region: CASKGQSYNEQFF. The CDR3 bases are TGTGCCAGCAAGGGACAGTCCTACAATGAGCAGTTCTTC.

The chain uses TRBV19 and TRBJ2-7; 8 bases align to TRBD1. CDR1 and CDR2 from the germline V gene are LNHDA and SQIVND (reference sequence). With 2 bases clipped from V and 3 bases from J, the junction kept 3 bases outside the gene matches. CDR3 length: 14 residues. CDR3 nucleotides: TGTGCCAGTAGTATAACGGACAGGGTCTACGAGCAGTACTTC. It specifies CASSITDRVYEQYF.

This rearrangement joins TRBV5-6 to TRBJ2-1; D tentatively reads TRBD1 or TRBD2 (5 bases each). The CDR3 spans 14 residues. Trimming removed 1 base at V and 5 bases at J, with 10 bases between. Germline V gene sequence: CDR1 SGHDT, CDR2 YYEEEE. CDR3 nucleotide sequence: TGTGCCAGCAGCTTGTGGGGGTCCCACAATGAGCAGTTCTTC. Its translation is CASSLWGSHNEQFF.

About this clone itself: Other DNA sequences in the same sample also yield this CDR3. The V and J genes are TRBV5-1 and TRBJ2-7; D gene ambiguous. CDR3 length equals 12 residues. The V end was cut by 0 bases, the J end by 4 bases, with 5 bases between. Germline V gene lookup returns CDR1 SGHRS and CDR2 YFSETQ. The CDR3 sequence is CASSLDGYEQYF. In DNA, the CDR3 is TGCGCCAGCAGCTTGGATGGATACGAGCAGTACTTC.

The gene calls are TRBV11-2 and TRBJ2-1; a weak D match, TRBD2 (6 bases). Trimming stripped 4 bases from V and 2 bases from J, with 18 bases between. This CDR3 has 17 residues. Germline V gene sequence: CDR1 SGHAT, CDR2 FQNNGV. The CDR3 region is CASSYLWGSGAYNEQFF. CDR3 nucleotide sequence: TGTGCCAGCAGCTACCTCTGGGGTAGCGGAGCCTACAATGAGCAGTTCTTC.

The chain is built from TRBV30 and TRBJ1-1, with 8 bases fitting TRBD1. This CDR3 comprises 16 residues. From germline, CDR1 is GTSNPN and CDR2 SVGIG (reference sequence). The V gene end was trimmed by 0 bases and the J gene end by 5 bases; junction bases not matched to a gene: 11. This chain's CDR3 is CAWSVPGGVGQTEAFF. DNA of the CDR3: TGTGCCTGGAGTGTACCAGGGGGCGTCGGCCAAACTGAAGCTTTCTTT.

The V call is TRBV2, the J call TRBJ2-2; D might be TRBD1 (5 bases). CDR1 SNHLY and CDR2 FYNNEI come from the germline V gene. V was trimmed by 6 bases and J by 6 bases, leaving 14 bases between them. This CDR3 comprises 14 residues. CDR3 loop: CASRGPGSAGELFF. CDR3 bases: TGTGCCAGCAGGGGGCCTGGCAGTGCCGGGGAGCTGTTTTTT.

The chain links TRBV6-5 to TRBJ2-5, with a tentative D call TRBD1 (6 bases). This CDR3 spans 15 amino acids. V was trimmed by 6 bases and J by 2 bases, leaving 16 bases between them. Germline CDR1 and CDR2: MNHEY and SVGAGI. CDR3 nucleotides: TGTGCCAGCAGCACACTTCGGACAGTGCAAGAGACCCAGTACTTC. This encodes CASSTLRTVQETQYF.

This clone is a singleton in its sample. The chain carries TRBV7-9 and TRBJ1-1; 8 nucleotides agree with TRBD1. CDR1 and CDR2 (germline): SEHNR, FQNEAQ (reference sequence). The junction had 2 bases not matched to a gene; V was cut back by 4 bases and J by 1 base. This CDR3 comprises 14 residues. CDR3 coding DNA: TGTGCCAGCAGCTCCGGACAGGGGAACACTGAAGCTTTCTTT. As protein: CASSSGQGNTEAFF.

This clone appeared once. The V gene is TRBV6-6, the J gene TRBJ2-7; weak D call: TRBD1 (6 bases). Per the germline V gene, CDR1 is MNHNY and CDR2 is SVGAGI (reference sequence). The CDR3 runs 16 residues. The V end lost 2 bases, the J end lost 5 bases, and 19 bases lay between the germline ends. In DNA form, the CDR3 reads TGTGCCAGCAGTTACCAAAGACCCGATACAGGGAACGAGCAGTACTTC. Amino acids: CASSYQRPDTGNEQYF.

The rearrangement links TRBV9 to TRBJ2-5; D not resolved. Germline V CDR1 and CDR2: SGDLS, YYNGEE. Trimming left V 4 bases short and J 5 bases short, with 12 bases between. The CDR3 extends over 13 amino acids. The CDR3 loop is CASSPRIRETQYF. Here the CDR3 DNA reads TGTGCCAGCAGCCCCCGCATTAGGGAGACCCAGTACTTC.

The V call is TRBV13, the J call TRBJ2-5; 16 bases align to TRBD2. Losses at the gene ends were 0 bases for V and 3 bases for J; bases not matched to a gene: 4. Germline lookup yields CDR1 PRHDT and CDR2 FYEKMQ (reference sequence). The CDR3 is made up of 18 amino acids. This CDR3 reads CASSLGSGLAGGEETQYF. The CDR3 DNA sequence: TGTGCCAGCAGCTTAGGATCGGGACTAGCGGGAGGGGAAGAGACCCAGTACTTC.

The V gene is TRBV6-1, the J gene TRBJ2-1, with D perhaps TRBD2 (5 bases). Germline CDR1 reads MNHNS; CDR2 reads SASEGT. The CDR3 consists of 14 residues. The V end lost 6 bases, the J end lost 2 bases, and 11 bases lay between the germline ends. The chain's CDR3 is CASRRETAYNEQFF. CDR3 coding DNA: TGTGCCAGCAGAAGGGAGACCGCCTACAATGAGCAGTTCTTC.

V and J are TRBV7-8 and TRBJ2-1, with 8 bases aligning to TRBD2. V lost 2 bases, J lost 4 bases, and 7 bases stayed unmatched. There are 16 residues in the CDR3. In germline, CDR1 is SGHVS, CDR2 FQNEAQ. Here the CDR3 DNA reads TGTGCCAGCAGCTTAACTACTAGCGGACTGTACAATGAGCAGTTCTTC. Protein: CASSLTTSGLYNEQFF. The full variable domain, with the rest looked up from reference TRBV7-8 and TRBJ2-1, is GAGVSQSPRYKVAKRGQDVALRCDPISGHVSLFWYQQALGQGPEFLTYFQNEAQLDKSGLPSDRFFAERPEGSVSTLKIQRTQQEDSAVYLCASSLTTSGLYNEQFFGPGTRLTVL.

The rearrangement links TRBV9 to TRBJ2-1, with 13 bases matching TRBD2. Germline-derived CDR1 and CDR2 are SGDLS and YYNGEE. V lost 3 bases and J lost 1; bases outside the gene matches: 13. This CDR3 is built from 20 residues. The CDR3 region has the DNA TGTGCCAGCAGCGGGAGGGTGACTAGCGGGAGGTTAGGGTCCTACAATGAGCAGTTCTTC. Its protein product is CASSGRVTSGRLGSYNEQFF.

This rearrangement joins TRBV9 to TRBJ2-1; the match to TRBD2 covers 10 bases. The CDR3 is 16 amino acids. V lost 4 bases and J lost 8; bases outside the gene matches: 12. Germline lookup yields CDR1 SGDLS and CDR2 YYNGEE. The CDR3 DNA reads TGTGCCAGCAGCCTGACCCCTAGCGGGAGAGGCGATGAGCAGTTCTTC. Translated, it gives CASSLTPSGRGDEQFF.

This chain connects TRBV4-1 to TRBJ2-7, with 7 bases matching TRBD1. This CDR3 comprises 15 residues. Germline assignment: CDR1 MGHRA and CDR2 YSYEKL. V was pared by 1 base and J by 5 bases, with 8 bases of the junction left unmatched. DNA of the CDR3: TGCGCCAGCAGCCAAGCGCCAGGGGGTTTGGACGAGCAGTACTTC. This encodes CASSQAPGGLDEQYF.

V gene TRBV27 combines with J gene TRBJ2-2; 14 bases agree with TRBD2. The CDR3 contains 19 residues. CDR1 and CDR2 from the germline V gene are MNHEY and SMNVEV (reference sequence). The J segment lost 5 bases and the V segment lost 3 bases, leaving 11 bases of the junction unmatched. CDR3 nucleotide sequence: TGTGCCAGCAGTTTTAGACTAGCGGGAGGGCGCGAATGGACCGGGGAGCTGTTTTTT. It specifies CASSFRLAGGREWTGELFF.